A single TCR beta chain is shown here with its context. Measured with immunoSEQ multiplex PCR; TCRdb has only the in-frame clones, and not every one. The sample yields roughly 160,000 clones, roughly 87% seen once. The entry originates in a study of blood T cell repertoires in COVID-19. Study details: The origin of the acute and convalescent COVID-19 samples was the United States, Italy and Spain. The cDNA or gDNA used as material had been derived from T cells, B-cell-depleted T cells, or PBMCs.

Cohort assignment relied on participant-reported clinical history. Donors of Cohort 3 who recovered were those that had two negative PCRs, clearance, or symptom resolution. CDR1 and CDR2 from the germline V gene are SGHDN and FVKESK. V lost 1 base to trimming and J lost 0 bases; unmatched junction nucleotides: 18. The CDR3 length is 21 residues. V gene TRBV14 combines with J gene TRBJ2-1, with TRBD1 matching over 7 bases. This sequence was found in a woman aged 50 to 60 who had recovered from COVID-19. Sequences were obtained from PBMCs or T cells enriched from blood (not recorded which). The DNA of the CDR3 is TGTGCCAGCAGCCAAGGACCCGAAGAGGGGGCGTCCGAAAGCTCCTACAATGAGCAGTTCTTC. The encoded protein is CASSQGPEEGASESSYNEQFF.